Sequencing of this T cell receptor beta chain was carried out in a study of Graves' ophthalmopathy and Graves' hyperthyroidism. For repertoire sequencing, the TCR beta CDR3 regions were amplified from RNA transcripts. First-round RT-PCR used HTBI primers; second-round multiplex PCR followed. In TCRdb, the multiplex PCR reads were re-called with MiXCR into one record per CDR3 protein. The sample has about 340,000 distinct CDR3 sequences, about 17% seen once. This clonotype was seen ten or more times. V lost 6 bases to trimming and J lost 1 base, with 10 bases between them. CDR1 and CDR2 (germline): MNHNS, SASEGT. There are 13 residues in the CDR3.

The TCR comes from an adult man with Graves' ophthalmopathy. Sample: peripheral blood. V is TRBV6-1 and J is TRBJ2-7, with D perhaps assigned TRBD1 or TRBD2 (5 bases each). The CDR3 region has the DNA TGTGCCAGCAGGGACGGGGCGTCCTACGAGCAGTACTTC. Residues: CASRDGASYEQYF.